A selection of T cell receptor beta chains follows, all from one sample in a study of blood T cell repertoires in COVID-19. Generated by immunoSEQ multiplex PCR, the TCRdb table keeps only in-frame clones and is missing some. Among 110,000 or so clones, roughly 84% were seen once, and the ten largest hold about 3.6%. The sequencing input was peripheral blood. These receptors originate from a man aged 35-49 years with acute or convalescent COVID-19. Each CDR3 is given with its conserved first and last residue. A D gene is named only where the DNA matches it firmly. Rows give clone size only sometimes, using once, few, many, or a class for an expanded clone.

V gene: TRBV24-1
clone size: -
D gene: TRBD1
J gene: TRBJ2-7
CDR3 DNA: TGTGCCACCAGTGCGCCGCAGGGGGAAGGCTCCTACGAGCAGTACTTC
CDR3 protein: CATSAPQGEGSYEQYF

V gene: TRBV15
clone size: -
D gene: -
J gene: TRBJ1-3
CDR3 DNA: TGTGCCACCAGCAGAGACCAGGGGCCTGGAAACACCATATATTTT
CDR3 protein: CATSRDQGPGNTIYF

V gene: TRBV5-1
clone size: once
D gene: TRBD1
J gene: TRBJ2-3
CDR3 DNA: TGCGCCAGCAGCCCCCAGGGGGCCGGCACAGATACGCAGTATTTT
CDR3 protein: CASSPQGAGTDTQYF

V gene: TRBV6-5
clone size: -
D gene: -
J gene: TRBJ2-7
CDR3 DNA: TGTGCCAGCAGTTACTCGGCGGTAGCGGATTCCTACGAGCAGTACTTC
CDR3 protein: CASSYSAVADSYEQYF

V gene: TRBV7-8
clone size: -
D gene: -
J gene: TRBJ2-5
CDR3 DNA: TGTGCCAGCAGCTTAGTTATATCAGGACTCGGAGGGACCCAGTACTTC
CDR3 protein: CASSLVISGLGGTQYF

V gene: TRBV5-4
clone size: few
D gene: -
J gene: TRBJ1-2
CDR3 DNA: TGTGCCAGCAGCTTGGATGGGAGCGCCTATGGCTACACCTTC
CDR3 protein: CASSLDGSAYGYTF

V gene: TRBV7-9
clone size: -
D gene: -
J gene: TRBJ2-5
CDR3 DNA: TGTGCCAGCAGACCGACAATGAAAGAGACCCAGTACTTC
CDR3 protein: CASRPTMKETQYF

V gene: TRBV19
clone size: -
D gene: -
J gene: TRBJ1-4
CDR3 DNA: TGTGCCAGTAGTATTTTTCTCGGGTCAACTAATGAAAAACTGTTTTTT
CDR3 protein: CASSIFLGSTNEKLFF

V gene: TRBV3-1/TRBV3-2
clone size: -
D gene: -
J gene: TRBJ2-1
CDR3 DNA: TGTGCCAACAGGGGGGGTCGCGTGGCTTCCTACAATGAGCAGTTCTTC
CDR3 protein: CANRGGRVASYNEQFF

V gene: TRBV12-2
clone size: -
D gene: -
J gene: TRBJ1-2
CDR3 DNA: TGTGCAAGTCGCGAGGGAACCCATAACTATGGCTACACCTTAGCCTACACCTTC
CDR3 protein: CASREGTHNYGYTLAYTF

V gene: TRBV19
clone size: -
D gene: TRBD1
J gene: TRBJ1-1
CDR3 DNA: TGTGCCAGTAATGACAGGGGGCAAACTGAAGCTTTCTTT
CDR3 protein: CASNDRGQTEAFF

V gene: TRBV5-1
clone size: -
D gene: -
J gene: TRBJ2-1
CDR3 DNA: TGCGCCAGCAGCCCGATCGACATGGGATCGGGGTACAATGAGCAGTTCTTC
CDR3 protein: CASSPIDMGSGYNEQFF

V gene: TRBV10-3
clone size: -
D gene: -
J gene: TRBJ1-5
CDR3 DNA: TGTGCCATCAGTGGAGGAGAGGGTAGGGCCCAGCATTTT
CDR3 protein: CAISGGEGRAQHF

V gene: TRBV5-4
clone size: -
D gene: TRBD2
J gene: TRBJ2-1
CDR3 DNA: TGTGCCAGCAGCACCCGACGGGCTAGCGGGGGGTCATACAATGAGCAGTTCTTC
CDR3 protein: CASSTRRASGGSYNEQFF

V gene: TRBV5-1
clone size: -
D gene: -
J gene: TRBJ2-3
CDR3 DNA: TGCGCCAGCAGCTTGGACAGGGTTGGCACAGATACGCAGTATTTT
CDR3 protein: CASSLDRVGTDTQYF

V gene: TRBV9
clone size: -
D gene: -
J gene: TRBJ2-1
CDR3 DNA: TGTGCCAGCAGCGTAGCTGGGGGGGCATCCTACAATGAGCAGTTCTTC
CDR3 protein: CASSVAGGASYNEQFF

V gene: TRBV19
clone size: -
D gene: TRBD1
J gene: TRBJ2-3
CDR3 DNA: TGTGCCAGTAGTACTGGGACAGGGATGGATACGCAGTATTTT
CDR3 protein: CASSTGTGMDTQYF

V gene: TRBV5-1
clone size: -
D gene: TRBD1
J gene: TRBJ2-3
CDR3 DNA: TGCGCCAGCAGCCCCCGCCCGGACAGGGCCCCAGATACGCAGTATTTT
CDR3 protein: CASSPRPDRAPDTQYF

V gene: TRBV4-1
clone size: once
D gene: -
J gene: TRBJ1-1
CDR3 DNA: TGCGCCAGCAGCCAAGATGACACACTCACTGAAGCTTTCTTT
CDR3 protein: CASSQDDTLTEAFF

V gene: TRBV11-1
clone size: -
D gene: TRBD1
J gene: TRBJ1-2
CDR3 DNA: TGTGCCAGCAGCGCAGGGGGCTACTATGGCTACACCTTC
CDR3 protein: CASSAGGYYGYTF

V gene: TRBV29-1
clone size: -
D gene: TRBD2
J gene: TRBJ2-5
CDR3 DNA: TGCAGCGCCCCGGGGGGACTTGAAGAGACCCAGTACTTC
CDR3 protein: CSAPGGLEETQYF

V gene: TRBV5-4
clone size: -
D gene: TRBD2
J gene: TRBJ2-5
CDR3 DNA: TGTGCCAGCAGCTTGGGCGGGGGGGTCCAAGAGACCCAGTACTTC
CDR3 protein: CASSLGGGVQETQYF

V gene: TRBV5-6
clone size: -
D gene: -
J gene: TRBJ1-4
CDR3 DNA: TGTGCCAGCAGCTTACTTACCGACAGGGAAAAACTGTTTTTT
CDR3 protein: CASSLLTDREKLFF

V gene: TRBV7-9
clone size: -
D gene: -
J gene: TRBJ1-1
CDR3 DNA: TGTGCCAGCCAACAGGGCGCTGAAGCTTTCTTT
CDR3 protein: CASQQGAEAFF

V gene: TRBV5-1
clone size: -
D gene: -
J gene: TRBJ1-1
CDR3 DNA: TGCGCCAGCAGCTTGCTGATCGGCGGGAACACTGAAGCTTTCTTT
CDR3 protein: CASSLLIGGNTEAFF

V gene: TRBV15
clone size: -
D gene: -
J gene: TRBJ2-1
CDR3 DNA: TGTGCCACCAGCAGAGCGGGGGTTAACAATGAGCAGTTCTTC
CDR3 protein: CATSRAGVNNEQFF

V gene: TRBV7-9
clone size: -
D gene: -
J gene: TRBJ1-3
CDR3 DNA: TGTGCCAGCAGCTTAGACAGCTCTGGAAACACCATATATTTT
CDR3 protein: CASSLDSSGNTIYF

V gene: TRBV5-4
clone size: -
D gene: TRBD1
J gene: TRBJ2-1
CDR3 DNA: TGTGCCAGCAGCAACCGACAGGGGGCGATTAGCGGTGAGCAGTTCTTC
CDR3 protein: CASSNRQGAISGEQFF

V gene: TRBV3-1/TRBV3-2
clone size: -
D gene: -
J gene: TRBJ2-7
CDR3 DNA: TGTGCCAGCAGCCAAGTATCGGGTGGGTGGCGCGAGCAGTACTTC
CDR3 protein: CASSQVSGGWREQYF

V gene: TRBV27
clone size: -
D gene: -
J gene: TRBJ1-2
CDR3 DNA: TGTGCCAGCAGTTTAGCATCCAGGGGTATCTACACCTTC
CDR3 protein: CASSLASRGIYTF

V gene: TRBV6-2/TRBV6-3
clone size: -
D gene: -
J gene: TRBJ2-1
CDR3 DNA: TGTGCCAGCAGTTACCAGTATCGCGCGGGGAGGGAGCAGTTCTTC
CDR3 protein: CASSYQYRAGREQFF

V gene: TRBV6-6
clone size: once
D gene: TRBD2
J gene: TRBJ2-7
CDR3 DNA: TGTGCCAGCAGTTACTCGGCGGGACTAGGAGGCTACGAGCAGTACTTC
CDR3 protein: CASSYSAGLGGYEQYF

V gene: TRBV7-2
clone size: -
D gene: TRBD2
J gene: TRBJ2-1
CDR3 DNA: TGTGCCAGCAGCGCCGGTCCTAGCGGGGTTTCGAATGAGCAGTTCTTC
CDR3 protein: CASSAGPSGVSNEQFF

V gene: TRBV27
clone size: -
D gene: -
J gene: TRBJ2-7
CDR3 DNA: TGTGCCAGCAGTTTTCGGGCGGGGGCAGTCGAGCAGTACTTC
CDR3 protein: CASSFRAGAVEQYF

V gene: TRBV4-3
clone size: -
D gene: TRBD1
J gene: TRBJ2-2
CDR3 DNA: TGCGCCAGCAGCCCCGGGACAGATCAGAGCGGGGAGCTGTTTTTT
CDR3 protein: CASSPGTDQSGELFF

V gene: TRBV7-2
clone size: few
D gene: TRBD2
J gene: TRBJ2-3
CDR3 DNA: TGTGCCAGCAGCGCGAGTAGCGGGTCTGGGGCAGATACGCAGTATTTT
CDR3 protein: CASSASSGSGADTQYF

V gene: TRBV2
clone size: -
D gene: -
J gene: TRBJ2-7
CDR3 DNA: TGTGCCAGCTCCCGAGCCGTCGGGCAGTACTTC
CDR3 protein: CASSRAVGQYF

V gene: TRBV2
clone size: -
D gene: TRBD1
J gene: TRBJ2-7
CDR3 DNA: TGTGCCAGCAGCGGGGGACAGGCCGCCGAGCAGTACTTC
CDR3 protein: CASSGGQAAEQYF

V gene: TRBV30
clone size: -
D gene: TRBD2
J gene: TRBJ2-7
CDR3 DNA: TGTGCCTGGAGTGCCCAGGCTAGCGGGGGCTACGAGCAGTACTTC
CDR3 protein: CAWSAQASGGYEQYF

V gene: TRBV6-6
clone size: -
D gene: -
J gene: TRBJ1-1
CDR3 DNA: TGTGCCAGCAGTTACGGCGGGTTGAACACTGAAGCTTTCTTT
CDR3 protein: CASSYGGLNTEAFF

V gene: TRBV18
clone size: -
D gene: -
J gene: TRBJ2-7
CDR3 DNA: TGTGCCAGCTCACCAGTCAGGGACAAATCCTACGAGCAGTACTTC
CDR3 protein: CASSPVRDKSYEQYF

V gene: TRBV24-1
clone size: -
D gene: TRBD2
J gene: TRBJ2-3
CDR3 DNA: TGTGCCACCAGTGCCCAGCGGGGGGGCCGGGATACGCAGTATTTT
CDR3 protein: CATSAQRGGRDTQYF

V gene: TRBV5-8
clone size: -
D gene: -
J gene: TRBJ1-4
CDR3 DNA: TGTGCCAGCAGCTTGGATGGGGGCTCAGAGGAAAAACTGTTTTTT
CDR3 protein: CASSLDGGSEEKLFF

V gene: TRBV7-2
clone size: few
D gene: TRBD1
J gene: TRBJ1-1
CDR3 DNA: TGTGCCAGCAGCGCAAGACAGGGGGCGGTGTACGCTTTCTTT
CDR3 protein: CASSARQGAVYAFF